This TCR beta chain was found in a study of T cell changes during pregnancy in multiple sclerosis. Only in-frame clones appear in the TCRdb table, and some are missing; sequencing was by immunoSEQ multiplex PCR. Of 50,000 or so clones listed, approximately 90% are singletons. Trimming left V 1 base short and J 3 bases short, with 13 bases between. The CDR3 contains 16 residues. Germline CDR1 reads LGHNA; CDR2 reads YNFKEQ. This rearrangement joins TRBV4-2 to TRBJ1-5; D call uncertain. The source was CD4+ T cells from peripheral blood mononuclear cells, collected after pregnancy. This receptor was taken from a female donor with multiple sclerosis, enrolled in a pregnancy study. CDR3 in DNA: TGTGCCAGCAGCCAAGGGGGAGCGGAGGCCAATCAGCCCCAGCATTTT. This encodes CASSQGGAEANQPQHF.